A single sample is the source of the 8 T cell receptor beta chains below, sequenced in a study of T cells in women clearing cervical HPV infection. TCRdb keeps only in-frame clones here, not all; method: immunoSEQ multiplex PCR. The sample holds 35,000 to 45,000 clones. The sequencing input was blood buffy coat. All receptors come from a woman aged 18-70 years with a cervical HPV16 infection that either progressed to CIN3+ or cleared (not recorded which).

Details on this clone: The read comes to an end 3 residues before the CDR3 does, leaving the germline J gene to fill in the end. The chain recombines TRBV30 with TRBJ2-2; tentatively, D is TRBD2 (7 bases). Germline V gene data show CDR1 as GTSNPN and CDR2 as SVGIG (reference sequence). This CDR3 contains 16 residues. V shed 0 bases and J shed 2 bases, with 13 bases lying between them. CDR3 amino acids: CAWSVRGGRNTGELFF. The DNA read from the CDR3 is TGTGCCTGGAGTGTAAGGGGGGGCAGAAACACCGGGGAG.

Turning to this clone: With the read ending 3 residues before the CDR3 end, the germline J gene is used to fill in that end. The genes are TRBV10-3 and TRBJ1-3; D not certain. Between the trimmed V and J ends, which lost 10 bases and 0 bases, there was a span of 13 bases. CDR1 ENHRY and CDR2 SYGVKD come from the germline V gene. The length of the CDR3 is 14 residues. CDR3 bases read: TGTGCCACCCGCAAGGGTAGCTCTGGAAACACC. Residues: CATRKGSSGNT. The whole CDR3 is CATRKGSSGNTIYF.

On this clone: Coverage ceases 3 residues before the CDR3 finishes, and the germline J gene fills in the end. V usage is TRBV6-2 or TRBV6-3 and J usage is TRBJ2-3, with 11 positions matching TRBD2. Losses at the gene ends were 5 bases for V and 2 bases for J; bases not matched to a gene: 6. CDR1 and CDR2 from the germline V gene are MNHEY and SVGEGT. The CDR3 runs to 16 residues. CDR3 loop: CASSPRTSGYTDTQYF. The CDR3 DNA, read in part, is TGTGCCAGCAGTCCAAGGACTAGCGGGTACACAGATACG.

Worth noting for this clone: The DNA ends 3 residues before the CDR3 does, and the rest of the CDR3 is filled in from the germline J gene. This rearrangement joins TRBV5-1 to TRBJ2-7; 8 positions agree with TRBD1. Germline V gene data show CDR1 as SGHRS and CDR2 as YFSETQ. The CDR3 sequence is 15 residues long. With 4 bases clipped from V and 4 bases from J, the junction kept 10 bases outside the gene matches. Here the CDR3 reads CASSPFGDRIYEQYF. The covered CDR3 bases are TGCGCCAGCAGCCCGTTCGGGGACAGGATTTACGAG.

The CDR3 protein is CSARLAGGDTQYF. The CDR3 bases that were read are TGCAGTGCCAGACTAGCGGGGGGAGATACG. This chain connects TRBV20-1 to TRBJ2-3, with 13 bases aligning to TRBD2. The missing CDR3 end, 3 residues past where the read stops, is filled in from the germline J gene. The CDR3 is 13 residues long. V was clipped by 6 bases and J by 5 bases; unmatched bases: 2. CDR1 and CDR2 from the germline V gene are DFQATT and SNEGSKA (reference sequence).

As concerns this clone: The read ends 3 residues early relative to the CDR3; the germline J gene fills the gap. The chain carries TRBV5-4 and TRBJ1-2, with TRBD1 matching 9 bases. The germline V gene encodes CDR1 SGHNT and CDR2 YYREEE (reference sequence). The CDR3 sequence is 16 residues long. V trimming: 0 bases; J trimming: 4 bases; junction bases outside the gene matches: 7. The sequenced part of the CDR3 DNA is TGTGCCAGCAGCTTGGGTGGACAGGGGCTTACCTATGGC. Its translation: CASSLGGQGLTYG. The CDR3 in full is CASSLGGQGLTYGYTF.

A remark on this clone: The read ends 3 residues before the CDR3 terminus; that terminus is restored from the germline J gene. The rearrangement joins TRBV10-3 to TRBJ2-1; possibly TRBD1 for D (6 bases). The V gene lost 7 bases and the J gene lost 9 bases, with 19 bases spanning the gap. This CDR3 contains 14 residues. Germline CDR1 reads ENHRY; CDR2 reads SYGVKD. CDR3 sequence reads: CAINQPGTTGEQFF. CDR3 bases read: TGTGCCATCAATCAACCCGGGACAACGGGTGAG.

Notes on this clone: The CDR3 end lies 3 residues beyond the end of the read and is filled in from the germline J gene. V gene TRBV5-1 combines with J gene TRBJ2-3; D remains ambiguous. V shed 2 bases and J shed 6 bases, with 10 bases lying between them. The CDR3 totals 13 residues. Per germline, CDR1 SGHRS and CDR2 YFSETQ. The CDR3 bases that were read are TGCGCCAGCAGCTTTGGTTTAGGGGATACG. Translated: CASSFGLGDT. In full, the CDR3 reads CASSFGLGDTQYF.